Described below is a single T cell receptor (beta chain) sequence and its context. The antigen remains undetermined. TCRdb's copy holds only in-frame clones and misses some; the assay was immunoSEQ multiplex PCR. The sample includes some 86,000 clones, 80% seen only once; the top ten take 22%. The sample is drawn from a study of T cell responses to AZD1222 COVID-19 vaccine. Overall study: Pooled together were second doses at about 4 or about 12 weeks. Study results and caveats: Donors were largely white British and mainly female; clonal diversity was possibly underestimated. Targets within unmutated variant regions were reportedly found for nearly half of spike-specific TCRs.

Per the germline V gene, CDR1 is MGHRA and CDR2 is YSYEKL. The CDR3 totals 13 residues. Between the trimmed V and J ends, which lost 3 bases and 0 bases, there was a span of 4 bases. The V and J genes are TRBV4-1 and TRBJ2-3, with unresolved D. The receptor was isolated from an adult in good health. Material: peripheral blood, obtained on day 0 of AZD1222 vaccination. The CDR3 reads CASSQGSTDTQYF. The CDR3 DNA is TGCGCCAGCAGCCAGGGAAGCACAGATACGCAGTATTTT.